This T cell receptor (beta chain) was obtained from a study of vaccination effects on CD4 cells after COVID-19 (dated by TCRdb to about 2022). With respect to the entire study: Each participant got two doses of an mRNA SARS-CoV-2 vaccine, either BNT162b2 or mRNA-1273. The full study included approximately nine COVID-19 convalescent patients and a few SARS-CoV-2-naive healthy vaccine recipients. In the study, cultures from other donors were sequenced using the Oncomine TCR Beta short-read assay on an Illumina iSeq 100. SARS-CoV-2 spike-specific CD4+ TCR repertoires from before and after mRNA vaccination were compared in COVID-19 convalescent patients and in infection-naive vaccine recipients. Broad study findings and their caveats: Marked clonal contraction was observed in both infection-induced and vaccine-induced clones at late post-vaccination timepoints, consistent with waning T cell responses. The study was limited by a small number of convalescent patients and lacked early post-infection timepoints. In healthy vaccine recipients, vaccine-induced clones were almost all SARS-CoV-2 mono-reactive, with only 1 of 255 being cross-reactive with common cold coronaviruses.

From the cysteine through the phenylalanine, the CDR3 covers 14 amino acids. The entry retains the CDR3 DNA only, 42 bases that are in frame from base 1. According to the germline V gene, CDR1 reads SGHTA and CDR2 reads FQGTGA. V loses 5 bases of germline sequence and J loses 0 bases, and the interval between the two ends is 8 bases. A note on this clone: Its antigen remains undetermined. Per-base qualities were not stored, and no clone one base away is much larger.

The ViraFEST assay stimulated PBMC with viral peptide pools and then used TCR sequencing to identify antigen-specific CD4+ T cell clonotypes by expansion. After less than eleven days of culture, CD4+ T cells were isolated with the EasySep CD4+ T cell isolation kit. Healthy vaccine recipients had no prior SARS-CoV-2 infection, confirmed by negative nucleocapsid antibodies before and after vaccination. Under 2.5 million PBMC per well were cultured with roughly 10 ug/ml peptides in IMDM containing roughly 5% human AB serum, around 9.7 IU/ml IL-2 and gentamicin. Half of the culture medium was replaced with fresh IL-2-containing medium on days 3 and 7. Unless noted otherwise, every peptide stimulation condition was cultured in triplicate wells. Using Ficoll-Paque Plus gradient centrifugation, PBMC were separated from whole blood and then either used fresh or cryopreserved at -140C. The spike proteins of SARS-CoV-2 and of the common cold coronaviruses HCoV-NL63, HCoV-OC43 and HCoV-229E were spanned by overlapping peptide pools. The QIAamp micro DNA kit was used to extract genomic DNA from the cultured CD4+ T cells.

To prepare the library, the immunoSEQ multiplex PCR assay was applied. TCR beta CDR3 sequencing was performed on DNA from the cultured, isolated CD4+ T cells. As for how the authors treated the data: Non-productive TCR sequences were removed, reads were trimmed to the CDR3 region, and CDR3s of at least 7 amino acids were retained. Antigen-specific clonotypes were identified using the MANAFEST web app by comparison of expansion in peptide wells against reference cultures. To be called positive, a clone needed expansion at FDR<0.05 compared with the reference and with all other wells, an odds ratio greater than 5, and a frequency greater than 0.1% in two replicate wells. A clonotype was defined as cross-reactive if the clonotype was significantly expanded both in SARS-CoV-2 spike wells and in at least one common cold coronavirus spike condition. Using the stringdist R package, CDR3 similarity was measured by Levenshtein distance, and unrooted trees were constructed with ape in R 3.6.1. TCRdb provides this immuneACCESS table in a form limited to in-frame rearrangements. Some clones are lacking; in checked studies, under half of them reflect an unresolved V gene, and why the rest are absent is not known. The DNA gave D and trimming, while V, J and clone size come from that table. Recorded for this sample are 65,000 to 85,000 clones; about four fifths of them occurred a single time. The ten largest make up 9% to 15% of the sample.

The rearranged segments are TRBV7-3 and TRBJ1-3; TRBD1 could be the D gene, as 5 bases match. The specimen comprised CD4+ T cells from PBMCs cultured with SARS-CoV-2 spike peptides, sampled before COVID-19 vaccination. Read against the paper, the sample's cell subset or site label means: SARS-CoV-2 spike overlapping peptide pool stimulation. The source is a human donor who received a COVID-19 vaccine. The sequence in DNA is TGTGCCAGCAGCCTCGGGGGCTCTGGAAACACCATATATTTT. It specifies CASSLGGSGNTIYF. With the portions outside the CDR3 filled from the reference TRBV7-3 and TRBJ1-3 genes, the complete variable region becomes GAGVSQTPSNKVTEKGKYVELRCDPISGHTALYWYRQSLGQGPEFLIYFQGTGAADDSGLPNDRFFAVRPEGSVSTLKIQRTERGDSAVYLCASSLGGSGNTIYFGEGSWLTVV.